The 3 T cell receptor beta chains below come from one sample, sequenced in a study of shared clonotypes between healthy human individuals (TCRdb year 2020). The library was made by the immunoSEQ multiplex PCR assay. TCRdb retrieved this table from immuneACCESS and kept in-frame rearrangements only. Not all clones are present; in checked studies, unresolved V genes account for under half, and no reason is known for the remainder. The sample table records hundreds of thousands of clones; about two thirds of these occur just once. The ten largest clones represent about 2% of the sample. What was sequenced was memory CD4+ T cells sorted from blood. The cell subset or site label of this sample denotes: CD45RA-negative fraction. All receptors derive from a woman in her twenties or thirties in good health.

V is TRBV9 and J is TRBJ2-3; perhaps TRBD2 as D (5 bases). There are 16 residues in the CDR3. The V end was cut by 4 bases, the J end by 0 bases, with 15 bases between. The V gene's germline CDR1 is SGDLS and CDR2 YYNGEE. The CDR3 DNA is TGTGCCAGCAGCCCTCGGACTCATTCTAGCACAGATACGCAGTATTTT. This encodes CASSPRTHSSTDTQYF.

The chain's CDR3 is CASTLCNEQFF. The CDR3, as DNA: TGTGCCAGCACCCTCTGCAATGAGCAGTTCTTC. The chain joins TRBV9 to TRBJ2-1; no reliable D call. Germline lookup yields CDR1 SGDLS and CDR2 YYNGEE. This CDR3 comprises 11 residues. V lost 6 bases to trimming and J lost 6 bases, with 7 bases between them.

There are a few counts of this clone. V gene TRBV19 combines with J gene TRBJ2-7; D might be TRBD1 (7 bases). The length of the CDR3 is 13 residues. Germline loops: CDR1 LNHDA, CDR2 SQIVND (reference sequence). Between the trimmed V and J ends, which lost 5 bases and 9 bases, there was a span of 17 bases. CDR3 sequence reads: CASSSTQGGRQYF. CDR3 nucleotides: TGTGCCAGTAGTTCCACCCAGGGGGGAAGGCAGTACTTC.